Below are 12 T cell receptor beta chains sequenced from a single sample in a study of cytotoxic CD8 clonotypes in ibrutinib-treated CLL. Sequencing used immunoSEQ multiplex PCR; TCRdb keeps in-frame clones, though not all of them. The repertoire holds fewer than 400,000 clones, with over 60% as singletons. Sequencing used PBMCs, obtained after 36 months of ibrutinib treatment. Every receptor here comes from a human donor with chronic lymphocytic leukemia.

The chain combines TRBV7-2 with TRBJ1-2; TRBD1 aligns across 7 bases. The germline V gene encodes CDR1 SGHTA and CDR2 FQGNSA. The ends lost 5 bases at V and 2 bases at J; junction bases unmatched: 11. This CDR3 is built from 16 residues. The CDR3 nucleotides read TGTGCCAGCAGCCCAGGGGGACAGAAGTTGAACTATGGCTACACCTTC. This translates into CASSPGGQKLNYGYTF.

The chain employs TRBV28 and TRBJ2-7, with D possibly being TRBD1 (5 bases). The CDR3 runs 13 residues. Looked up from germline, CDR1 is MDHEN and CDR2 is SYDVKM. The V end was cut by 4 bases, the J end by 1 base, with 8 bases between. The chain's CDR3 is CASSSDISYEQYF. CDR3 bases: TGTGCCAGCAGTTCGGACATTTCCTACGAGCAGTACTTC.

The CDR3 here is CASSQPSLRGNTIYF. The CDR3 DNA follows: TGTGCCAGCAGCCAACCCAGCCTGAGAGGAAACACCATATATTTT. This chain uses TRBV25-1 with TRBJ1-3; no clear D. CDR3 length equals 15 residues. Between the trimmed V and J ends, which lost 6 bases and 4 bases, there was a span of 16 bases. Germline values: CDR1 MGHDK, CDR2 SYGVNS.

V is TRBV6-5 and J is TRBJ2-5; perhaps TRBD1 as D (6 bases). V was shortened by 4 bases and J by 4 bases, with 10 bases between the two germline ends. Germline lookup yields CDR1 MNHEY and CDR2 SVGAGI. The CDR3 spans 13 residues. The chain's CDR3 is CASSLQGPETQYF. CDR3 DNA sequence: TGTGCCAGCAGTTTGCAGGGGCCAGAGACCCAGTACTTC.

V is TRBV13 and J is TRBJ2-1; D is unresolved. The CDR3 length is 13 residues. CDR1 is PRHDT and CDR2 is FYEKMQ in the germline V gene (reference sequence). The V and J ends lost 7 bases and 3 bases respectively, with 10 bases between them. The CDR3 reads CASMRRYYNEQFF. The CDR3 bases are TGTGCCAGCATGCGGAGATACTACAATGAGCAGTTCTTC.

This chain joins TRBV5-1 and TRBJ2-5, with 9 bases fitting TRBD1. Germline lookup yields CDR1 SGHRS and CDR2 YFSETQ. V shed 5 bases, J shed 9 bases, and the junction held 17 bases outside the gene matches. The CDR3 has 16 residues. CDR3 loop: CASSQNRGQQTLAQYF. The DNA of the CDR3 is TGCGCCAGCAGTCAAAACAGGGGGCAACAGACCCTTGCCCAGTACTTC.

The chain combines TRBV5-6 with TRBJ2-3; D uncertain. There are 15 residues in the CDR3. Germline CDR1 is SGHDT and CDR2 is YYEEEE. V was clipped by 4 bases and J by 3 bases, with 15 bases between them. This chain's CDR3 is CASSVRLVTTDTQYF. The CDR3 coding sequence is TGTGCCAGCAGCGTCCGATTGGTGACGACAGATACGCAGTATTTT.

J is TRBJ2-7 and V is TRBV28; D remains unclear. This CDR3 has 13 amino acids. Looked up from germline, CDR1 is MDHEN and CDR2 is SYDVKM. V was pared by 1 base and J by 7 bases, with 11 bases between. The DNA for the CDR3 is TGTGCCAGCAGTTTATCAGCGACCTGGGAGCAGTACTTC. Translating gives CASSLSATWEQYF.

The chain joins TRBV7-3 to TRBJ2-5; 8 nucleotides match TRBD1. The V gene end was trimmed by 4 bases and the J gene end by 5 bases; junction bases not matched to a gene: 3. Looked up from germline, CDR1 is SGHTA and CDR2 is FQGTGA. The CDR3 has 13 residues. The CDR3 DNA is TGTGCCAGCAGCTCCGACAGGGGCGAGACCCAGTACTTC. It yields the protein CASSSDRGETQYF.

The rearrangement links TRBV19 to TRBJ1-5; D not resolved. Per the germline V gene, CDR1 is LNHDA and CDR2 is SQIVND (reference sequence). The CDR3 is made up of 20 amino acids. V lost 1 base and J lost 0, with 22 bases in between. CDR3 protein: CASSIVGSGPSMFSNQPQHF. For the CDR3, the DNA is TGTGCCAGTAGTATAGTAGGGTCAGGCCCCTCGATGTTTAGCAATCAGCCCCAGCATTTT.

The chain combines TRBV5-1 with TRBJ2-5, with 12 bases that match TRBD1. There are 15 residues in the CDR3. With V trimmed by 2 bases and J by 7 bases, 6 bases remained unmatched. Germline CDR1 is SGHRS and CDR2 is YFSETQ. CDR3 protein: CASSFQGQGAVTQYF. Here the CDR3 DNA reads TGCGCCAGCAGCTTCCAGGGACAGGGGGCCGTGACCCAGTACTTC. The full variable domain, its missing parts supplied by reference TRBV5-1 and TRBJ2-5, is KAGVTQTPRYLIKTRGQQVTLSCSPISGHRSVSWYQQTPGQGLQFLFEYFSETQRNKGNFPGRFSGRQFSNSRSEMNVSTLELGDSALYLCASSFQGQGAVTQYFGPGTRLLVL.

The genes are TRBV2 and TRBJ1-5; TRBD1 might be the D (5 bases). The V end lost 2 bases, the J end lost 8 bases, and 10 bases lay between the germline ends. The V gene's germline CDR1 is SNHLY and CDR2 FYNNEI. The CDR3 has 13 amino acids. The CDR3 bases are TGTGCCAGCAGTGAAAGGGGCCGGGAGCCCCAGCATTTT. Protein product: CASSERGREPQHF.